This T cell receptor (beta chain) stems from a study of T-cell memory formation after mild COVID-19. Study-wide background: Largely, TCR clusters stayed within a single donor.

Study conclusions and caveats: Mainly CM and EM harbored the contracting CD4+ clones; mainly EMRA harbored the CD8+ ones.

The CDR3 spans 14 residues. Germline loops: CDR1 MNHEY, CDR2 SVGEGT. Between the trimmed V and J ends, which lost 5 bases and 4 bases, there was a span of 11 bases. This clonotype was recorded once. Its specificity is unknown. Researchers used 5'RACE with constant-segment primers to make TCR alpha and TCR beta cDNA libraries that carry sample barcodes and UMIs. TCRdb itself ran the 5' RACE reads through MiXCR, one entry per CDR3 protein. There are about 400,000 distinct CDR3 sequences in the sample; approximately 15% occur only once, and 20% to 25% lies in the top ten. The rearrangement links TRBV6-2 or TRBV6-3 to TRBJ2-2; D unclear. The receptor comes from a young man who had mild COVID-19 (a few samples of this study predate the infection). Cell type and time point are not known. The material sequenced was PBMCs or a T cell subset sorted from them (not recorded which). CDR3 in amino acids: CASSVSAVTGELFF. Here the CDR3 DNA reads TGTGCCAGCAGTGTCAGTGCCGTCACCGGGGAGCTGTTTTTT.